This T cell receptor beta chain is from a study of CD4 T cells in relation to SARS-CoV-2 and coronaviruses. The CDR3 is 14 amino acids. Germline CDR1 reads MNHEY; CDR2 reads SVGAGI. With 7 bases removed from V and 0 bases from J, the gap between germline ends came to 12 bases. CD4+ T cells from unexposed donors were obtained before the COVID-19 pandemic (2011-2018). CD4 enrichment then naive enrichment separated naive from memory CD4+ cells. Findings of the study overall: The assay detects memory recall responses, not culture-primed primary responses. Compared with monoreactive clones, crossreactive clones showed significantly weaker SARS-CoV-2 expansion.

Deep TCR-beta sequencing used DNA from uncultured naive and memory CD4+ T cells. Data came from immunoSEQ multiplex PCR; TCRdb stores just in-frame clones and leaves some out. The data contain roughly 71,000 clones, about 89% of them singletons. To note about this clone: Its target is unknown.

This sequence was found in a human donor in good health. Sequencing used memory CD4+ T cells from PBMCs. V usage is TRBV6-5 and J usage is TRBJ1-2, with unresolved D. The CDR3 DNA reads TGTGCCAGCACCGAAGGGAAAGCTAACTATGGCTACACCTTC. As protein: CASTEGKANYGYTF.